The clone carrying this T cell receptor (beta chain) showed up just a few times. Antigen specificity is unknown. The sample comes from a study of T-cell memory formation after mild COVID-19. Using constant-segment primers, 5'RACE produced TCR alpha and TCR beta cDNA libraries carrying sample barcodes and UMIs. TCRdb recomputed calls from the 5' RACE reads with MiXCR, one row per CDR3 protein. The repertoire includes about 560,000 distinct CDR3 sequences, around 15% of them detected once, and roughly 8.2% sits in the top ten. Regarding the study as a whole: Second-wave clones peaking on day 37 lacked confirmed SARS-CoV-2 specificity. Later expanders leaned toward CD4+, whereas clones contracting from day 15 to 85 were balanced CD4/CD8. Clones which contracted sat mainly in CM and EM if CD4+, and in EMRA if CD8+.

This CDR3 has 13 residues. The V end was cut by 1 base, the J end by 3 bases, with 7 bases between. Germline loops: CDR1 SGHRS, CDR2 YFSETQ. The rearrangement links TRBV5-1 to TRBJ2-5; no definite D call. The sample taken for sequencing was PBMCs or a T cell subset sorted from them (not recorded which). This TCR derives from an adult woman who had mild COVID-19 (a few samples of this study predate the infection). Cell type and time point are not known. CDR3 residues: CASSLIVKETQYF. Here the CDR3 DNA reads TGCGCCAGCAGCTTGATCGTGAAAGAGACCCAGTACTTC.